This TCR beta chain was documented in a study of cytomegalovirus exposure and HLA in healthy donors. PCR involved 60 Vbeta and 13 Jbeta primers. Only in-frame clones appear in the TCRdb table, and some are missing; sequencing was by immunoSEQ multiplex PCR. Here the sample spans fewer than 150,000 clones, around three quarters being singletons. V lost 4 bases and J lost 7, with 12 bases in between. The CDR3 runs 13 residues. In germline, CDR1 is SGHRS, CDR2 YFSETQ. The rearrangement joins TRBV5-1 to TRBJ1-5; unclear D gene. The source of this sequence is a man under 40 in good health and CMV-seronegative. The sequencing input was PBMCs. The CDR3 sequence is CASSLSEGQPQHF. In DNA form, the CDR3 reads TGCGCCAGCAGCCTGTCGGAGGGCCAGCCCCAGCATTTT.